The clone carrying this T cell receptor (beta chain) was counted at least ten times. The target antigen is unknown. Read sequence stops 3 residues before the CDR3 end, and the germline J gene provides the missing end. The entry originates in a study of T cell clonality in common variable immunodeficiency. Study outcomes and limitations: CVID patient heterogeneity limited repertoire-clinical complication correlations.

Germline CDR1 SQVTM, CDR2 ANQGSEA. CDR3 length equals 14 residues. V was cut by 6 bases and J by 0 bases, with 15 bases left in between. Control and CVID samples contributed equal amounts of genomic DNA. The assay was immunoSEQ multiplex PCR, and TCRdb's table has in-frame clones only and misses some. There are over 35,000 clones in the sample, none observed a single time. The gene calls are TRBV29-1 and TRBJ2-7; D possibly corresponds to TRBD1 (6 bases). This clonotype originated in a person aged 18 to 70 in good health. The sequenced sample consisted of peripheral blood mononuclear cells. The CDR3 protein is CSVEQGSSSYEQYF. The CDR3 DNA, read in part, is TGCAGCGTGGAACAGGGATCCTCCTCCTACGAG.